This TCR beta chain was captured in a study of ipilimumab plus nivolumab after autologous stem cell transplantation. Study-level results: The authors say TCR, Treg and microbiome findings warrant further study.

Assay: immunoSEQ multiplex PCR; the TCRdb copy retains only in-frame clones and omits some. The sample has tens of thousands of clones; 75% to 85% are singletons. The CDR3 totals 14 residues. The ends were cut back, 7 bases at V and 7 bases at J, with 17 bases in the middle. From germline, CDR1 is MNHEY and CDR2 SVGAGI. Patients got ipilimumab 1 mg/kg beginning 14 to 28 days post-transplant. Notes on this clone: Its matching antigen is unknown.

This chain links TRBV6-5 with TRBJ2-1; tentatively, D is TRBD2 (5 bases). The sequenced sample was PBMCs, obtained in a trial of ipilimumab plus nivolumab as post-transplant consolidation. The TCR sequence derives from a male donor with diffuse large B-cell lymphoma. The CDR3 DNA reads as TGTGCCAGCAAGGAGCGGCCTCCTAAAAATGAGCAGTTCTTC. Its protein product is CASKERPPKNEQFF.